This TCR beta chain was documented in a study of shared clonotypes between healthy human individuals. Study-level points and caveats: Collection of samples was limited to blood; tissue repertoires likely differ. Memory subsets had estimated richness that was generally smaller than that of naive subsets.

CDR1 and CDR2 (germline): SGHTA, FQGNSA. V was clipped by 1 base and J by 3 bases, with 10 bases between them. The CDR3 consists of 15 residues. Turning to this clone: Its antigen is currently unknown.

Produced via immunoSEQ multiplex PCR; TCRdb's table is partial and in-frame only. Of some 360,000 clones listed, less than 85% are singletons. The chain uses TRBV7-2 and TRBJ1-3; D is perhaps TRBD1 (6 bases). This clonotype originated in a man under 40 in good health. The material sequenced was memory CD4+ T cells sorted from blood. Subset in this sample: CD45RA-negative fraction. The CDR3 DNA follows: TGTGCCAGCAGCTTAGTCCCAGGGGATGGAAACACCATATATTTT. This sequence encodes CASSLVPGDGNTIYF.